The T cell receptor beta chain under discussion was sequenced for a study of beta chain features in type 1 diabetes. Study background: There were 95 million to 110 million sorted cells examined across all samples.

The authors reverse transcribed all of the isolated RNA, so sequencing captured expressed TCRB transcripts. Generated by immunoSEQ multiplex PCR, the TCRdb table keeps only in-frame clones and is missing some. Of around 250,000 clones in the sample, about 15% were seen once. Note on this clone: The antigen remains unidentified.

One heparinised blood draw averaging about 116 mL was given by each donor. The CDR3 runs 15 residues. Germline V gene sequence: CDR1 GTSNPN, CDR2 SVGIG (reference sequence). J gave up 5 bases and V 5 bases, and 6 bases lay outside the gene matches. Findings and caveats of the study: Sequencing from cDNA could over-represent high-TCR-expressing cells. VDJ junctions sequenced from type 1 diabetes patients showed fewer insertions and more deletions. In all four CD4+ subsets, TCRB CDR3 length was significantly, moderately reduced in type 1 diabetes.

The chain carries TRBV30 and TRBJ2-2; 12 bases fit TRBD2. The sequence was obtained from a man aged 25-40 years with type 1 diabetes. The sequenced material came from naive CD4+ T cells from blood. CDR3 nucleotide sequence: TGTGCCTGGGACCTAGCGGGGGGGCTAACCGGGGAGCTGTTTTTT. It specifies CAWDLAGGLTGELFF.